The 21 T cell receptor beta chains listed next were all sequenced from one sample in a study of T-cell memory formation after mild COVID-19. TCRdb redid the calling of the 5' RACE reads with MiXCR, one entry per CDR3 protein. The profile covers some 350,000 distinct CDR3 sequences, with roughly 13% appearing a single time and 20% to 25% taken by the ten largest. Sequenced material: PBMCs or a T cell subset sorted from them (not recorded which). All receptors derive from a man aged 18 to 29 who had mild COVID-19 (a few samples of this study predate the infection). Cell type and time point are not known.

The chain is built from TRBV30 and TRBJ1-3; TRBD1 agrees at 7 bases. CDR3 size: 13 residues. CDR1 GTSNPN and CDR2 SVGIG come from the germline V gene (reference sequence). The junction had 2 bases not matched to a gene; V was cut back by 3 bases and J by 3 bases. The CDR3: CAWRTGIGNTIYF. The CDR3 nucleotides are TGTGCCTGGAGGACAGGGATTGGAAACACCATATATTTT. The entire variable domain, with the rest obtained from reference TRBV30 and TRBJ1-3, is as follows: SQTIHQWPATLVQPVGSPLSLECTVEGTSNPNLYWYRQAAGRGLQLLFYSVGIGQISSEVPQNLSASRPQDRQFILSSKKLLLSDSGFYLCAWRTGIGNTIYFGEGSWLTVV.

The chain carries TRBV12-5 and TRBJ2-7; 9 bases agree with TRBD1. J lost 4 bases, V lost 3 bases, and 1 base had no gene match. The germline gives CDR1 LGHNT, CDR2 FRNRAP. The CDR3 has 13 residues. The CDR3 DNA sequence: TGTGCTAGTGGTTTCGGGACAGGGTACGAGCAGTACTTC. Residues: CASGFGTGYEQYF.

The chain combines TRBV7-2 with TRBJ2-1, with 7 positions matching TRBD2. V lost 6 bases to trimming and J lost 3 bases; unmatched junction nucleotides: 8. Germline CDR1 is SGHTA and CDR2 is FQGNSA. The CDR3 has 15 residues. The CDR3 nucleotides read TGTGCCAGCAGTTCTGAGCGGGGCCGCTACAATGAGCAGTTCTTC. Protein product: CASSSERGRYNEQFF.

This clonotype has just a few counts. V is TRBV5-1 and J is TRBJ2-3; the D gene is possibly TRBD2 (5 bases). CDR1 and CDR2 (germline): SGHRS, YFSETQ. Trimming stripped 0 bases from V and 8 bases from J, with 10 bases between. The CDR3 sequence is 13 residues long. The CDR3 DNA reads TGCGCCAGCAGCTTGGACCCAGAGGGTACGCAGTATTTT. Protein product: CASSLDPEGTQYF.

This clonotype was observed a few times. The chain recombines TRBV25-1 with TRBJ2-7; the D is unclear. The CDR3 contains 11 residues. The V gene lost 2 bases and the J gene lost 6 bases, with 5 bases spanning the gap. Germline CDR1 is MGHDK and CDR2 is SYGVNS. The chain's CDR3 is CASSEGREQYF. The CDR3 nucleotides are TGTGCCAGCAGTGAAGGACGCGAGCAGTACTTC.

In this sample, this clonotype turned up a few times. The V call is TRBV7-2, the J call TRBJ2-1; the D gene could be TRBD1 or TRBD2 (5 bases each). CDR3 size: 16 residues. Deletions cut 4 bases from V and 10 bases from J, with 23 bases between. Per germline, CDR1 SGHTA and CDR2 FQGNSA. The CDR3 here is CASSSPTLGPPNEQFF. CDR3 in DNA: TGTGCCAGCAGCTCTCCTACCTTGGGACCCCCCAACGAGCAGTTCTTC.

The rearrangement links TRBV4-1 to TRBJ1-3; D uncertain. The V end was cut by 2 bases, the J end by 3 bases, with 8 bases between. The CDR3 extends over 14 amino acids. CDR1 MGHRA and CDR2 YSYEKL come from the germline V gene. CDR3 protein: CASSQPPVGNTIYF. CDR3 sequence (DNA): TGCGCCAGCAGCCAACCCCCCGTTGGAAACACCATATATTTT.

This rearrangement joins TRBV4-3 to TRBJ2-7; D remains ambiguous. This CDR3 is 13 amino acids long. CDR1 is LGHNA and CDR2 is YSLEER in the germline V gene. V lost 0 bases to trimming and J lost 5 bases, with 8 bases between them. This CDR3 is CASSQDPKDEQYF. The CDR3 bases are TGCGCCAGCAGCCAAGACCCGAAAGACGAGCAGTACTTC.

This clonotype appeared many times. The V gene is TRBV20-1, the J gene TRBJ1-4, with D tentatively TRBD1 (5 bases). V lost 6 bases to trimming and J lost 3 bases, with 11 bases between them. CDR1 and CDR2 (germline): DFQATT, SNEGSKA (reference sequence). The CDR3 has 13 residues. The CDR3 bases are TGCAGTGCCCGGGGGGGTCCTAATGAAAAACTGTTTTTT. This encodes CSARGGPNEKLFF.

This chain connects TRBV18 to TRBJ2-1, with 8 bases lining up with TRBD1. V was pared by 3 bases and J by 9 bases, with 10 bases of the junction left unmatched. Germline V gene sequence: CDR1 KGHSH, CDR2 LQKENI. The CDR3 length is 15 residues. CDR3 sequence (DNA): TGTGCCAGCTCACCCGGGACAGGTACCTTGGCTGAGCAGTTCTTC. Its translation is CASSPGTGTLAEQFF.

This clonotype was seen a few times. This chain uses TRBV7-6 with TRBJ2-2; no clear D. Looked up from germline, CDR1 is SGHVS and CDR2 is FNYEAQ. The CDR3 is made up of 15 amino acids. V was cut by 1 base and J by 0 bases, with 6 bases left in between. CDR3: CASSLGPANTGELFF. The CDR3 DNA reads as TGTGCCAGCAGCTTAGGACCCGCGAACACCGGGGAGCTGTTTTTT.

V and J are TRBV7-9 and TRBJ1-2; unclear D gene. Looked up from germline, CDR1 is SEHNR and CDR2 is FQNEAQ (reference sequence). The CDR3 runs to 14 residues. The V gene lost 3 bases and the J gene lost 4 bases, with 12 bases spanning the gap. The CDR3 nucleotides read TGTGCCAGCAGCTTGGACGGGAACCTCTATGGCTACACCTTC. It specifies CASSLDGNLYGYTF.

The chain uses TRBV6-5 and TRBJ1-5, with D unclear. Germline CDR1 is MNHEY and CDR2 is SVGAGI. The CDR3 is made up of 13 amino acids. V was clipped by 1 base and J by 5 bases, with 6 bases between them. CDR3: CASSYYSDQPQHF. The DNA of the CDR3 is TGTGCCAGCAGTTACTACAGTGATCAGCCCCAGCATTTT.

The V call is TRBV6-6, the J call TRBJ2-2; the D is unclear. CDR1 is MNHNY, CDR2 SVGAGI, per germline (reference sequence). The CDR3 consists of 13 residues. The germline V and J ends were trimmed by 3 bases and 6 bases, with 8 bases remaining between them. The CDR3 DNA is TGTGCCAGCAGTTATCTTACAGCCGGGGAGCTGTTTTTT. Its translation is CASSYLTAGELFF.

The CDR3 region has the DNA TGTGCCAGCAGCGGCGGACTAGCGGGGGGCGGAGATACGCAGTATTTT. Residues: CASSGGLAGGGDTQYF. The chain combines TRBV7-3 with TRBJ2-3, with 14 bases identical to TRBD2. The CDR3 length is 16 residues. Per germline, CDR1 SGHTA and CDR2 FQGTGA. V was clipped by 5 bases and J by 5 bases; unmatched bases: 6.

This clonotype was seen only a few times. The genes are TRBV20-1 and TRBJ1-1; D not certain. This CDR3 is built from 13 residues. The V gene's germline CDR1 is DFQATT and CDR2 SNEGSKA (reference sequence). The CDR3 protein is CNNRMRRATEAFF. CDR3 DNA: TGCAACAATAGGATGCGAAGAGCCACTGAAGCTTTCTTT.

CDR3 bases: TGTGCCAGCAGCTTAGCGAGACCGCGTTTTAACTATGGCTACACCTTC. It translates to CASSLARPRFNYGYTF. The chain has TRBV7-8 and TRBJ1-2; the D is unclear. The germline gives CDR1 SGHVS, CDR2 FQNEAQ. The CDR3 is 16 residues long. The V gene lost 0 bases and the J gene lost 1 base, with 12 bases spanning the gap.

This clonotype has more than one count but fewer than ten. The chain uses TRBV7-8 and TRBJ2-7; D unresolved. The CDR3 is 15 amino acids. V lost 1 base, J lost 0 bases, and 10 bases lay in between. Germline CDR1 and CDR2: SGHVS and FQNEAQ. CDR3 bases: TGTGCCAGCAGCTTAGACAGTAAGAGCTCCTACGAGCAGTACTTC. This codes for CASSLDSKSSYEQYF.

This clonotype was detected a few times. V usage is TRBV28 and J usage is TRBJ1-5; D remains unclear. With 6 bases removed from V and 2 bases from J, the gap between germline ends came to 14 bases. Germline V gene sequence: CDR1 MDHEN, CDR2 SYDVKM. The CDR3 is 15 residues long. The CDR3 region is CASSLPRWGNQPQHF. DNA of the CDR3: TGTGCCAGCAGCCTCCCCCGTTGGGGCAATCAGCCCCAGCATTTT.

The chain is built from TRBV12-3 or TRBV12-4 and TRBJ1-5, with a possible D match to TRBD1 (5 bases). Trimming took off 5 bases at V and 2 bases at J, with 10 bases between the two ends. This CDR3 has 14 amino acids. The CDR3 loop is CASSPWGRNQPQHF. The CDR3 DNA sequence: TGTGCCAGCAGTCCCTGGGGCCGCAATCAGCCCCAGCATTTT.

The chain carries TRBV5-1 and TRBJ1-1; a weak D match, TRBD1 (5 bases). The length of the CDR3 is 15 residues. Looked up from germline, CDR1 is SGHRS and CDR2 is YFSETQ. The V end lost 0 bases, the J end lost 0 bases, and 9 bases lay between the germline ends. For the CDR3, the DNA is TGCGCCAGCAGCTTGGTAGCAGGGATGAACACTGAAGCTTTCTTT. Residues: CASSLVAGMNTEAFF.